These 25 T cell receptor beta chains were all obtained from the same sample, sequenced in a study of T cell responses to AZD1222 COVID-19 vaccine. Assay: immunoSEQ multiplex PCR; the TCRdb copy retains only in-frame clones and omits some. The table has about 160,000 clones, 88% seen once. The material sequenced was peripheral blood, taken on day 0 of AZD1222 vaccination. All receptors derive from an adult in good health.

The chain has TRBV7-3 and TRBJ2-3; D may be TRBD2 (5 bases). CDR1 and CDR2 (germline): SGHTA, FQGTGA. The V and J ends lost 0 bases and 9 bases respectively, with 16 bases between them. This CDR3 has 15 residues. The CDR3 here is CASSLTSQLGETQYF. The CDR3 nucleotides are TGTGCCAGCAGCTTAACATCCCAACTAGGTGAGACGCAGTATTTT.

CDR3 nucleotides: TGTGCCAGCAGTTTAACGGGGGTCAATCAGCCCCAGCATTTT. It translates to CASSLTGVNQPQHF. This chain joins TRBV28 and TRBJ1-5, with a weak D call TRBD1 (5 bases). Germline values: CDR1 MDHEN, CDR2 SYDVKM. The CDR3 runs to 14 residues. The V end lost 2 bases, the J end lost 3 bases, and 8 bases lay between the germline ends. The variable domain in full, completed from reference TRBV28 and TRBJ1-5, reads DVKVTQSSRYLVKRTGEKVFLECVQDMDHENMFWYRQDPGLGLRLIYFSYDVKMKEKGDIPEGYSVSREKKERFSLILESASTNQTSMYLCASSLTGVNQPQHFGDGTRLSIL.

This sequence joins TRBV6-1 and TRBJ2-1; D remains ambiguous. Germline CDR1 and CDR2: MNHNS and SASEGT. This CDR3 spans 17 amino acids. Trimming took 1 base from V and 8 from J, leaving 21 bases between them. CDR3 DNA: TGTGCCAGCAGTGAAGGTGGTTCAGATGGGTTTTGGGATGAGCAGTTCTTC. It encodes CASSEGGSDGFWDEQFF.

This chain joins TRBV28 and TRBJ1-2; D remains unclear. The germline CDR1 and CDR2 sequences are MDHEN and SYDVKM. CDR3 length equals 11 residues. V was clipped by 6 bases and J by 7 bases, with 9 bases between them. The CDR3 sequence is CASREQSGYTF. The DNA of the CDR3 is TGTGCCAGCAGAGAACAGTCTGGCTACACCTTC.

This clone was observed once. This chain uses TRBV24-1 with TRBJ2-2; 9 bases fit TRBD1. The CDR3 length is 14 residues. Germline V CDR1 and CDR2: KGHDR, SFDVKD. The J segment lost 3 bases and the V segment lost 9 bases, leaving 4 bases of the junction unmatched. CDR3 in DNA: TGTGCCACCGGGGGACAGGGTTACACCGGGGAGCTGTTTTTT. Translating it yields CATGGQGYTGELFF.

The CDR3 reads CASSPRTGDQPQHF. CDR3 bases: TGTGCCAGCTCACCAAGAACAGGGGACCAGCCCCAGCATTTT. The chain employs TRBV18 and TRBJ1-5, with TRBD1 matching over 7 bases. V shed 2 bases, J shed 7 bases, and the junction held 5 bases outside the gene matches. Germline V CDR1 and CDR2: KGHSH, LQKENI. The CDR3 loop spans 14 amino acids.

The CDR3 region is CASRGRRVTDQPQHF. The CDR3 coding sequence is TGTGCCAGCAGGGGGAGGAGAGTTACAGATCAGCCCCAGCATTTT. The chain links TRBV6-6 to TRBJ1-5; D remains unclear. Germline V lookup: CDR1 MNHNY, CDR2 SVGAGI (reference sequence). The V gene lost 6 bases and the J gene lost 5 bases, with 17 bases spanning the gap. The CDR3 contains 15 residues.

The chain joins TRBV6-1 to TRBJ1-5; 9 bases fit TRBD1. V trimming: 1 base; J trimming: 9 bases; junction bases outside the gene matches: 4. The CDR3 is 14 residues long. CDR1 is MNHNS and CDR2 is SASEGT in the germline V gene. The CDR3 nucleotides read TGTGCCAGCAGTGAAGAGGACAGGGGAGGGCCCCAGCATTTT. Its protein product is CASSEEDRGGPQHF.

The rearrangement links TRBV5-1 to TRBJ1-2, with D hard to call. V shed 4 bases and J shed 4 bases, with 5 bases lying between them. Germline CDR1 and CDR2: SGHRS and YFSETQ. This CDR3 has 11 residues. The CDR3 here is CASSEGYGYTF. CDR3 sequence (DNA): TGCGCCAGCAGCGAGGGCTATGGCTACACCTTC.

The rearrangement uses TRBV19 and TRBJ2-1; tentative D call: TRBD1 (5 bases). The CDR3 has 11 amino acids. With 6 bases removed from V and 12 bases from J, the gap between germline ends came to 12 bases. Germline values: CDR1 LNHDA, CDR2 SQIVND (reference sequence). CDR3 coding DNA: TGTGCCAGTAGATCAGGGCCGAGGCAGTTCTTC. Its translation: CASRSGPRQFF. The full variable domain, with the rest looked up from reference TRBV19 and TRBJ2-1, is DGGITQSPKYLFRKEGQNVTLSCEQNLNHDAMYWYRQDPGQGLRLIYYSQIVNDFQKGDIAEGYSVSREKKESFPLTVTSAQKNPTAFYLCASRSGPRQFFGPGTRLTVL.

The chain combines TRBV6-5 with TRBJ1-5; possibly TRBD1 for D (5 bases). The germline V and J ends were trimmed by 6 bases and 4 bases, with 10 bases remaining between them. CDR3 length: 13 amino acids. CDR1 MNHEY and CDR2 SVGAGI come from the germline V gene. The CDR3 nucleotides are TGTGCCAGCAGATCTAGGGGAAATCAGCCCCAGCATTTT. It encodes CASRSRGNQPQHF.

CDR3 loop: CASSRFRDPPYNEQFF. As DNA, the CDR3 is TGTGCCAGCAGTCGATTCCGGGACCCGCCCTACAATGAGCAGTTCTTC. The J gene is TRBJ2-1, the V gene TRBV28; D may correspond to TRBD1 or TRBD2 (5 bases each). There are 16 residues in the CDR3. The V end lost 5 bases, the J end lost 2 bases, and 16 bases lay between the germline ends. The germline V gene encodes CDR1 MDHEN and CDR2 SYDVKM.

The V gene is TRBV6-5, the J gene TRBJ1-1; D might be TRBD1 (5 bases). V lost 2 bases and J lost 4, with 14 bases in between. The CDR3 has 15 amino acids. The germline V gene has CDR1 MNHEY and CDR2 SVGAGI. CDR3 loop: CASSYRLGVVTEAFF. CDR3 nucleotides: TGTGCCAGCAGTTACAGGTTGGGGGTGGTCACTGAAGCTTTCTTT.

This clone was counted at least ten times. The chain recombines TRBV7-3 with TRBJ2-3; no reliable D call. This CDR3 has 13 amino acids. Germline lookup yields CDR1 SGHTA and CDR2 FQGTGA. The V end was cut by 6 bases, the J end by 4 bases, with 11 bases between. The CDR3 nucleotides are TGTGCCAGCAGTTCGGTCGGCTCAGATACGCAGTATTTT. It encodes CASSSVGSDTQYF.

This clone was recorded only once. The gene calls are TRBV25-1 and TRBJ2-5; 7 bases align to TRBD2. The germline gives CDR1 MGHDK, CDR2 SYGVNS. The CDR3 runs 15 residues. V was clipped by 2 bases and J by 5 bases; unmatched bases: 8. The CDR3 nucleotides read TGTGCCAGCAGTGAAAGGACTAGTTTACGGGAGACCCAGTACTTC. Translated: CASSERTSLRETQYF.

The rearrangement joins TRBV27 to TRBJ1-6; unclear D gene. The ends were cut back, 6 bases at V and 6 bases at J, with 12 bases in the middle. CDR1 is MNHEY, CDR2 SMNVEV, per germline (reference sequence). The CDR3 runs 14 residues. The CDR3 nucleotides are TGTGCCAGCAGCGCCGGGATTTCTAATTCACCCCTCCACTTT. Its translation: CASSAGISNSPLHF.

This clone was seen a handful of times. The V and J genes are TRBV25-1 and TRBJ1-1; a weak D match, TRBD1 (5 bases). The CDR3 is 13 residues long. The V gene lost 3 bases and the J gene lost 7 bases, with 12 bases spanning the gap. The germline V gene encodes CDR1 MGHDK and CDR2 SYGVNS. CDR3 in amino acids: CASSDGHAFEAFF. CDR3 DNA sequence: TGTGCCAGCAGTGATGGACACGCCTTTGAAGCTTTCTTT.

This clone was counted a few times. The chain uses TRBV9 and TRBJ2-5; the D is unclear. The V gene lost 3 bases and the J gene lost 7 bases, with 10 bases spanning the gap. The germline gives CDR1 SGDLS, CDR2 YYNGEE. This CDR3 comprises 12 residues. The chain's CDR3 is CASSALTGTQYF. CDR3 DNA: TGTGCCAGCAGCGCACTAACGGGGACCCAGTACTTC.

This chain uses TRBV6-5 with TRBJ1-1; D is unresolved. Deletions cut 5 bases from V and 1 base from J, with 8 bases between. Germline assignment: CDR1 MNHEY and CDR2 SVGAGI. This CDR3 is built from 13 residues. Here the CDR3 DNA reads TGTGCCAGCAGTCAGATGAAGAACACTGAAGCTTTCTTT. Translating it yields CASSQMKNTEAFF.

The rearrangement joins TRBV30 to TRBJ1-1, with 7 bases matching TRBD1. The CDR3 totals 13 residues. Unmatched junction bases numbered 9, after V lost 5 bases and J lost 6 bases. Per germline, CDR1 GTSNPN and CDR2 SVGIG (reference sequence). This chain's CDR3 is CAWQTPTGPEAFF. CDR3 coding DNA: TGTGCCTGGCAAACGCCGACAGGGCCTGAAGCTTTCTTT.

The chain combines TRBV2 with TRBJ2-1; TRBD2 matches 9 bases. The trim removed 10 bases at V and 1 base at J, leaving 8 bases unmatched. This CDR3 contains 15 residues. Germline CDR1 is SNHLY and CDR2 is FYNNEI. CDR3 loop: CATQTTSGSYNEQFF. In DNA, the CDR3 is TGTGCCACCCAAACGACTAGCGGATCCTACAATGAGCAGTTCTTC.

In DNA, the CDR3 is TGTGCCAGCAGCCAAGATAGGACCCTAAACACCGGGGAGCTGTTTTTT. Its protein is CASSQDRTLNTGELFF. The chain joins TRBV14 to TRBJ2-2; no definite D call. V lost 0 bases and J lost 2, with 10 bases in between. The CDR3 runs to 16 residues. The V gene's germline CDR1 is SGHDN and CDR2 FVKESK.

CDR3 loop: CASSDSSSRQGDSGYTF. The DNA of the CDR3 is TGTGCCAGCAGTGATTCCTCAAGTCGACAGGGGGACTCTGGCTACACCTTC. The rearrangement uses TRBV2 and TRBJ1-2; 9 bases are a match to TRBD1. This CDR3 has 17 amino acids. V shed 3 bases and J 7 bases; nucleotides not matched to a gene: 15. Germline loops: CDR1 SNHLY, CDR2 FYNNEI. The full variable domain, completed using reference TRBV2 and TRBJ1-2, is EPEVTQTPSHQVTQMGQEVILRCVPISNHLYFYWYRQILGQKVEFLVSFYNNEISEKSEIFDDQFSVERPDGSNFTLKIRSTKLEDSAMYFCASSDSSSRQGDSGYTFGSGTRLTVV.

The rearrangement uses TRBV15 and TRBJ1-4; D might be TRBD1 (5 bases). This CDR3 has 16 amino acids. V dropped 0 bases and J dropped 7 bases, with 15 bases sitting between them. Germline assignment: CDR1 LNHNV and CDR2 YYDKDF (reference sequence). The CDR3 nucleotides are TGTGCCACCAGCAGAGACAGGGAGGGAGGGAGTGAAAAACTGTTTTTT. Translated: CATSRDREGGSEKLFF.

CDR3 sequence: CASSLVGGYGYTF. The CDR3 nucleotides are TGCGCCAGCAGCTTGGTCGGGGGCTATGGCTACACCTTC. V usage is TRBV5-1 and J usage is TRBJ1-2; D possibly corresponds to TRBD1 (5 bases). The length of the CDR3 is 13 residues. In germline, CDR1 is SGHRS, CDR2 YFSETQ. Trimming shortened V by 0 bases and J by 4 bases, and 7 bases separated the two germline ends.